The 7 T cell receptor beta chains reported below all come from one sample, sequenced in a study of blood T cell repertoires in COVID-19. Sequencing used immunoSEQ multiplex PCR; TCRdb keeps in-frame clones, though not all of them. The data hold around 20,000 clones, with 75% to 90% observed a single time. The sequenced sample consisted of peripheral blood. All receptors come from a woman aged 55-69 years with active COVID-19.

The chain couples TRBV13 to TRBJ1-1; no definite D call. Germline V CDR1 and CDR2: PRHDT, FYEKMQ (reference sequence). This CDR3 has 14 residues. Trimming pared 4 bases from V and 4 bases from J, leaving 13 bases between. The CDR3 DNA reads TGTGCCAGCAGCTCCCGCGGGGTTGCCACTGAAGCTTTCTTT. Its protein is CASSSRGVATEAFF.

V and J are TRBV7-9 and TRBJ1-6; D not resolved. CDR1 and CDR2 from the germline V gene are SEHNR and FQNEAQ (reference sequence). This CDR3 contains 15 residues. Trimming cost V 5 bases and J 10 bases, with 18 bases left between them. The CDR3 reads CASSPPGRNSSPLHF. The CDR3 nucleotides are TGTGCCAGCAGCCCCCCGGGGAGGAACTCCTCACCCCTCCACTTT.

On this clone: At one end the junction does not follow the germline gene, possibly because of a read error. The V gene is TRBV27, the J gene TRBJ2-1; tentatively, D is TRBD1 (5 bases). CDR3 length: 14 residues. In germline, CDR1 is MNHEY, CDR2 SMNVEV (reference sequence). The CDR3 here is CASSLTTDYSEQFF. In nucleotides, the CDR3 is TGTGCCAGCAGTTTAACGACAGATTACAGTGAGCAGTTCTTC.

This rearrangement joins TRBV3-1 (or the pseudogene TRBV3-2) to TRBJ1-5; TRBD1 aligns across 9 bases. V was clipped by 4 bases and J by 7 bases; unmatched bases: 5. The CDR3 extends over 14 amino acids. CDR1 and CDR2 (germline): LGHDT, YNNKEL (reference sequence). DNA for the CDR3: TGTGCCAGCAGCCTCGGGACAGGGAGCCAGCCCCAGCATTTT. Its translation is CASSLGTGSQPQHF.

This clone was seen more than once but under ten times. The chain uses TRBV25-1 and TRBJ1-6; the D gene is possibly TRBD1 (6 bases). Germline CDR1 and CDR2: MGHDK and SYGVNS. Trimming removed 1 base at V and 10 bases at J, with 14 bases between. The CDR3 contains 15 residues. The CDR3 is CASSESQGGLSPLHF. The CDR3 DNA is TGTGCCAGCAGTGAATCACAGGGCGGATTATCACCCCTCCACTTT. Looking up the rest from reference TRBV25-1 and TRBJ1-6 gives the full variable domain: EADIYQTPRYLVIGTGKKITLECSQTMGHDKMYWYQQDPGMELHLIHYSYGVNSTEKGDLSSESTVSRIRTEHFPLTLESARPSHTSQYLCASSESQGGLSPLHFGNGTRLTVT.

The CDR3 nucleotides read TGTGCCAGTAGTATACAGGAGGGCTCCTACGAGCAGTACTTC. Residues: CASSIQEGSYEQYF. The chain joins TRBV19 to TRBJ2-7, with a weak D call TRBD2 (6 bases). Deletions cut 2 bases from V and 0 bases from J, with 8 bases between. The CDR3 runs 14 residues. The germline gives CDR1 LNHDA, CDR2 SQIVND (reference sequence).

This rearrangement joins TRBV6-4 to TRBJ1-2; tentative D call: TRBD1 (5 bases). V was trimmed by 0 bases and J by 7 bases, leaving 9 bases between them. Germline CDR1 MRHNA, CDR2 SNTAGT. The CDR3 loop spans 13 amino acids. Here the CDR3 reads CASSDSTGGGYTF. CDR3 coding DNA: TGTGCCAGCAGTGACTCAACCGGGGGTGGCTACACCTTC.